The present T cell receptor (beta chain) was sequenced within a study of shared clonotypes between healthy human individuals. On the study more broadly: With ages of 18 to 49, the donors were two women and a few men.

This clone was observed once. Its target is not known. The CDR3 contains 16 residues. The V gene's germline CDR1 is ENHRY and CDR2 SYGVKD. The ends were cut back, 9 bases at V and 4 bases at J, with 22 bases in the middle. Selected positively for CCR7 and CD45RO-negative, naive CD8 cells excluded terminally differentiated effector memory CD45RA+ cells. Genomic DNA (from each subset) was split evenly across several immunoSEQ plates. The table came from immunoSEQ multiplex PCR; TCRdb's copy has only in-frame clones and leaves some out. The sample includes hundreds of thousands of clones, about 95% of them seen just once. Broader study findings: Despite large depth, rarefaction showed incomplete sorted-subset sequencing. In general, naive subsets displayed greater estimated richness than memory subsets did.

The chain joins TRBV10-3 to TRBJ2-1; possible D gene TRBD2, 6 bases. This TCR came from a woman in her twenties or thirties in good health. Sequencing was carried out using naive CD8+ T cells sorted from blood. The CDR3 sequence is CAITTDGSVQYNEQFF. The CDR3 nucleotides read TGTGCCATAACGACTGACGGGAGTGTACAATACAATGAGCAGTTCTTC.